The clone carrying this T cell receptor (beta chain) is a singleton in its sample. These data belong to a study of blood T cell repertoires in COVID-19. Germline V CDR1 and CDR2: MNHEY, SVGAGI. J was trimmed by 6 bases and V by 4 bases; bases with no gene match: 9. This CDR3 has 15 amino acids. Measured with immunoSEQ multiplex PCR; TCRdb has only the in-frame clones, and not every one. The repertoire has fewer than 250,000 clones, approximately 91% of them found once; the top ten carry approximately 0.7%. This chain joins TRBV6-5 and TRBJ2-1; 7 nucleotides agree with TRBD2. The source is a man in his forties or fifties with acute or convalescent COVID-19. Sequencing was performed on peripheral blood. The CDR3 spells CASSSKAGLSNEQFF. Written as DNA, the CDR3 is TGTGCCAGCAGTTCGAAAGCGGGGTTAAGCAATGAGCAGTTCTTC.